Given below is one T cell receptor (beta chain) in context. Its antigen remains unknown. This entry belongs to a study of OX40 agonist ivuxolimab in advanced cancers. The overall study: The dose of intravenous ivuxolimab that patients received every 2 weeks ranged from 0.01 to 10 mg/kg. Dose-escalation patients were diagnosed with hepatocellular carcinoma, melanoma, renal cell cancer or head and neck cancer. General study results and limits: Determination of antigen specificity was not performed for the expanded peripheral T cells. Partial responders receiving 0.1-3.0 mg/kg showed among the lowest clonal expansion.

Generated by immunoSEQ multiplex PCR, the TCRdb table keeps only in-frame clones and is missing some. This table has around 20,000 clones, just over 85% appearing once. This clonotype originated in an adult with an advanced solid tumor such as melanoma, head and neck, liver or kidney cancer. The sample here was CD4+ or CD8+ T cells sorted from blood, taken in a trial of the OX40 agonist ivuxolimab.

The CDR3 coding sequence is TGTGCCAGCTCACCAATCATCGGCAGGAACACTGAAGCTTTCTTT. Translating it yields CASSPIIGRNTEAFF. The chain recombines TRBV18 with TRBJ1-1; no clear D gene. V lost 2 bases and J lost 1, with 11 bases in between. The CDR3 loop spans 15 amino acids. CDR1 KGHSH and CDR2 LQKENI come from the germline V gene.